One and the same sample provided the 27 T cell receptor beta chains below, sequenced in a study of cytomegalovirus exposure and HLA in healthy donors. Use of 60 Vbeta and 13 Jbeta primers characterized the PCR. Assay: immunoSEQ multiplex PCR; the TCRdb copy retains only in-frame clones and omits some. The sample includes roughly 100,000 clones, over 65% of them seen just once. Input material: PBMCs. The receptor set was obtained from a man aged 40-49 years in good health and CMV-seropositive.

This clone was counted between two and nine times. The chain employs TRBV5-4 and TRBJ2-3; 8 bases fit TRBD2. CDR1 and CDR2 from the germline V gene are SGHNT and YYREEE (reference sequence). Trimming removed 4 bases from V and 3 bases from J; junction bases left unmatched: 10. This CDR3 contains 16 residues. The DNA for the CDR3 is TGTGCCAGCAGCCCGGGAGGGGCTAGCGGAACAGATACGCAGTATTTT. It is translated as CASSPGGASGTDTQYF.

Points on this clone: At one of its ends the junction is not consistent with the germline gene, which may arise from a read error. The chain uses TRBV6-1 and TRBJ1-1; 7 nucleotides agree with TRBD1. The CDR3 is made up of 13 amino acids. Germline CDR1 and CDR2: MNHNS and SASEGT. This CDR3 reads CASTLTGTTQAFF. DNA of the CDR3: TGTGCCAGCACCCTGACAGGGACCACTCAAGCTTTCTTT.

The V gene is TRBV7-3, the J gene TRBJ2-1; possibly TRBD1 for D (6 bases). Per germline, CDR1 SGHTA and CDR2 FQGTGA. With 1 base removed from V and 4 bases from J, the gap between germline ends came to 11 bases. This CDR3 region has 15 residues. This CDR3 is CASSLIGGQYNEQFF. The CDR3 DNA reads as TGTGCCAGCAGCTTAATTGGGGGACAATACAATGAGCAGTTCTTC.

J is TRBJ2-7 and V is TRBV18, with 13 bases matching TRBD2. V was pared by 2 bases and J by 3 bases, with 1 base of the junction left unmatched. The CDR3 consists of 15 residues. Germline loops: CDR1 KGHSH, CDR2 LQKENI. CDR3 nucleotides: TGTGCCAGCTCACCAAGGACTAGCGGGGGCTACGAGCAGTACTTC. Residues: CASSPRTSGGYEQYF.

V usage is TRBV27 and J usage is TRBJ2-7; 7 bases agree with TRBD1. V shed 4 bases and J 3 bases; nucleotides not matched to a gene: 3. CDR1 and CDR2 from the germline V gene are MNHEY and SMNVEV (reference sequence). The CDR3 loop spans 13 amino acids. The CDR3 loop reads CASSYRDSYEQYF. The CDR3 region has the DNA TGTGCCAGCAGTTACCGGGACAGCTACGAGCAGTACTTC.

The V call is TRBV2, the J call TRBJ2-1, with 16 bases lining up with TRBD2. The CDR3 contains 16 residues. V lost 5 bases, J lost 8 bases, and 6 bases stayed unmatched. Looked up from germline, CDR1 is SNHLY and CDR2 is FYNNEI. The CDR3 bases are TGTGCCAGCAGTCCCGGGACTAGCGGGAGGGTTGATGAGCAGTTCTTC. Translation gives CASSPGTSGRVDEQFF.

The chain carries TRBV7-9 and TRBJ1-6, with D perhaps matching TRBD1 (6 bases). Germline CDR1 and CDR2: SEHNR and FQNEAQ (reference sequence). Between the trimmed V and J ends, which lost 1 base and 9 bases, there was a span of 7 bases. The CDR3 totals 13 residues. For the CDR3, the DNA is TGTGCCAGCAGCTTAGACAGGGTTTCACCCCTCCACTTT. This codes for CASSLDRVSPLHF.

This clone was counted only a few times. V gene TRBV13 combines with J gene TRBJ2-7, with D possibly TRBD2 on 5 matching bases. V lost 4 bases, J lost 0 bases, and 13 bases lay in between. The germline CDR1 and CDR2 sequences are PRHDT and FYEKMQ (reference sequence). The CDR3 is 15 amino acids. CDR3 DNA: TGTGCCAGCAGCTCCCAAGGAGCGGTCTCCTACGAGCAGTACTTC. It translates to CASSSQGAVSYEQYF. The complete variable domain, with remaining parts taken from reference TRBV13 and TRBJ2-7, reads AAGVIQSPRHLIKEKRETATLKCYPIPRHDTVYWYQQGPGQDPQFLISFYEKMQSDKGSIPDRFSAQQFSDYHSELNMSSLELGDSALYFCASSSQGAVSYEQYFGPGTRLTVT.

The chain links TRBV7-2 to TRBJ1-1, with TRBD1 matching over 9 bases. In germline, CDR1 is SGHTA, CDR2 FQGNSA. CDR3 size: 15 residues. With 3 bases clipped from V and 4 bases from J, the junction kept 6 bases outside the gene matches. The DNA of the CDR3 is TGTGCCAGCAGCTTGACAGGGGGTGCGGGCACTGAAGCTTTCTTT. This gives the protein CASSLTGGAGTEAFF.

The chain is built from TRBV4-3 and TRBJ1-1; D gene unclear. CDR3 length: 13 amino acids. Trimming stripped 0 bases from V and 3 bases from J, with 5 bases between. The V gene's germline CDR1 is LGHNA and CDR2 YSLEER. The CDR3 spells CASSQDVDTEAFF. The CDR3 bases are TGCGCCAGCAGCCAAGACGTTGACACTGAAGCTTTCTTT.

This chain uses TRBV9 with TRBJ2-2; D gene unclear. The CDR3 loop spans 14 amino acids. V lost 4 bases and J lost 6, with 13 bases in between. Germline V lookup: CDR1 SGDLS, CDR2 YYNGEE. The CDR3 nucleotides read TGTGCCAGCAGCCCTCCCCTCGCAGCCGGGGAGCTGTTTTTT. It yields the protein CASSPPLAAGELFF.

The rearrangement links TRBV7-9 to TRBJ2-2; 14 nucleotides align to TRBD2. The V and J ends lost 5 bases and 0 bases, in that order; junction bases with no gene match: 5. This CDR3 spans 18 amino acids. CDR1 SEHNR and CDR2 FQNEAQ come from the germline V gene (reference sequence). The CDR3 loop is CASSPGLAGGTNTGELFF. The CDR3 coding sequence is TGTGCCAGCAGCCCTGGACTAGCGGGAGGTACGAACACCGGGGAGCTGTTTTTT.

This clone was seen a few times. The chain combines TRBV6-5 with TRBJ2-7, with D maybe TRBD2 (5 bases). Germline CDR1 MNHEY, CDR2 SVGAGI. The V end was cut by 6 bases, the J end by 4 bases, with 13 bases between. This CDR3 spans 13 amino acids. CDR3 residues: CASSPSSGYEQYF. In nucleotides, the CDR3 is TGTGCCAGCAGCCCCTCATCGGGGTACGAGCAGTACTTC.

The chain uses TRBV11-1 and TRBJ1-1; weak D call: TRBD1 (5 bases). Germline V CDR1 and CDR2: SGHAT, FQDESV (reference sequence). V dropped 6 bases and J dropped 3 bases, with 14 bases sitting between them. This CDR3 is built from 14 residues. This CDR3 reads CASSSWTRDTEAFF. CDR3 sequence (DNA): TGTGCCAGCAGTTCTTGGACACGGGACACTGAAGCTTTCTTT.

The rearrangement links TRBV19 to TRBJ1-4; perhaps TRBD1 as D (6 bases). The V end lost 3 bases, the J end lost 3 bases, and 11 bases lay between the germline ends. The CDR3 consists of 15 residues. Germline assignment: CDR1 LNHDA and CDR2 SQIVND (reference sequence). CDR3 DNA: TGTGCCAGTAGTATCAGGGGACCCCCTAATGAAAAACTGTTTTTT. It translates to CASSIRGPPNEKLFF.

The chain carries TRBV5-6 and TRBJ2-6; tentatively, D is TRBD2 (5 bases). The V gene lost 4 bases and the J gene lost 0 bases, with 14 bases spanning the gap. CDR1 and CDR2 from the germline V gene are SGHDT and YYEEEE. The CDR3 sequence is 17 residues long. CDR3 bases: TGTGCCAGCAGCCTCGGACTCGGGTTCTCTGGGGCCAACGTCCTGACTTTC. It encodes CASSLGLGFSGANVLTF.

As regards this clone: Compared with germline, one end of the junction differs, possibly owing to a read error. The chain joins TRBV7-9 to TRBJ2-4, with D possibly matching TRBD1 (5 bases). The CDR3 is 13 residues long. CDR1 and CDR2 (germline): SEHNR, FQNEAQ (reference sequence). In nucleotides, the CDR3 is TGTGCCATCGATAGTACAGGCAAAAACAGTCAGTACTTC. Amino acids: CAIDSTGKNSQYF.

This chain links TRBV30 with TRBJ2-5, with D possibly TRBD2 on 5 matching bases. The V gene's germline CDR1 is GTSNPN and CDR2 SVGIG (reference sequence). Trimming took off 2 bases at V and 5 bases at J, with 9 bases between the two ends. The CDR3 consists of 12 residues. The CDR3 DNA is TGTGCCTGGAGTCCTAGCAAGGAGACCCAGTACTTC. This sequence encodes CAWSPSKETQYF.

V and J are TRBV7-9 and TRBJ1-1; TRBD1 agrees at 9 bases. V lost 5 bases, J lost 3 bases, and 7 bases stayed unmatched. There are 15 residues in the CDR3. The germline gives CDR1 SEHNR, CDR2 FQNEAQ (reference sequence). In DNA form, the CDR3 reads TGTGCCAGCAGCCCTCGGACAGGGGAGGACACTGAAGCTTTCTTT. Translated: CASSPRTGEDTEAFF.

This chain uses TRBV28 with TRBJ1-2; TRBD1 aligns across 7 bases. This CDR3 region has 13 residues. V was clipped by 4 bases and J by 4 bases; unmatched bases: 3. Germline CDR1 MDHEN, CDR2 SYDVKM. Written as DNA, the CDR3 is TGTGCCAGCAGTTATGCAGGGGGCTATGGCTACACCTTC. Encoded protein: CASSYAGGYGYTF.

This chain uses TRBV14 with TRBJ2-3, with 7 bases lining up with TRBD1. This CDR3 is built from 16 residues. Germline values: CDR1 SGHDN, CDR2 FVKESK. The ends lost 0 bases at V and 10 bases at J; junction bases unmatched: 13. The CDR3 region has the DNA TGTGCCAGCAGCCAAGATATCCGACAGGGATCGCCCGCGCAGTATTTT. This translates into CASSQDIRQGSPAQYF.

The chain uses TRBV7-2 and TRBJ2-1; 11 bases agree with TRBD2. The CDR3 contains 16 residues. V trimming: 5 bases; J trimming: 2 bases; junction bases outside the gene matches: 5. Germline CDR1 is SGHTA and CDR2 is FQGNSA. CDR3 nucleotide sequence: TGTGCCAGCAGCCGTAGCGGGGGGGCGCCCTACAATGAGCAGTTCTTC. It specifies CASSRSGGAPYNEQFF.

The rearrangement uses TRBV11-3 and TRBJ2-3; possible D gene TRBD1, 5 bases. V was clipped by 3 bases and J by 0 bases, with 10 bases between them. Germline lookup yields CDR1 SGHNT and CDR2 YENEEA. The CDR3 has 15 amino acids. This chain's CDR3 is CASSFDSYSTDTQYF. Here the CDR3 DNA reads TGTGCCAGCAGCTTCGACAGCTACAGCACAGATACGCAGTATTTT. Based on the CDR3 plus reference TRBV11-3 and TRBJ2-3, the full variable domain is EAGVVQSPRYKIIEKKQPVAFWCNPISGHNTLYWYLQNLGQGPELLIRYENEEAVDDSQLPKDRFSAERLKGVDSTLKIQPAELGDSAVYLCASSFDSYSTDTQYFGPGTRLTVL.

The chain joins TRBV6-1 to TRBJ2-7; 8 nucleotides agree with TRBD2. The CDR3 is 15 amino acids. Germline V gene lookup returns CDR1 MNHNS and CDR2 SASEGT. Unmatched junction bases numbered 10, after V lost 6 bases and J lost 3 bases. For the CDR3, the DNA is TGTGCCAGCAGCCTCTCGGGGGGGAGTTACTACGAGCAGTACTTC. Protein sequence: CASSLSGGSYYEQYF.

The chain is built from TRBV20-1 and TRBJ2-7; D is undetermined. V gave up 4 bases and J gave up 5 bases, with 9 bases separating them. CDR1 DFQATT and CDR2 SNEGSKA come from the germline V gene (reference sequence). The CDR3 is 11 amino acids. This CDR3 reads CSANSFDEQYF. For the CDR3, the DNA is TGCAGTGCTAACAGCTTCGACGAGCAGTACTTC.

This chain links TRBV10-3 with TRBJ2-1; 8 nucleotides align to TRBD1. The CDR3 is 15 residues long. The V gene's germline CDR1 is ENHRY and CDR2 SYGVKD. The trim removed 5 bases at V and 5 bases at J, leaving 8 bases unmatched. The CDR3 nucleotides are TGTGCCATCAGTCCAGGGGGCCGTAACAACAATGAGCAGTTCTTC. Translating gives CAISPGGRNNNEQFF.

CDR3 sequence (DNA): TGTGCCAGCAGTTTGGACAGGGGGCTGAAGACCCAGTACTTC. Protein sequence: CASSLDRGLKTQYF. The chain has TRBV28 and TRBJ2-5; 11 bases are shared with TRBD1. Unmatched junction bases numbered 3, after V lost 3 bases and J lost 6 bases. Germline V gene lookup returns CDR1 MDHEN and CDR2 SYDVKM. The CDR3 spans 14 residues.